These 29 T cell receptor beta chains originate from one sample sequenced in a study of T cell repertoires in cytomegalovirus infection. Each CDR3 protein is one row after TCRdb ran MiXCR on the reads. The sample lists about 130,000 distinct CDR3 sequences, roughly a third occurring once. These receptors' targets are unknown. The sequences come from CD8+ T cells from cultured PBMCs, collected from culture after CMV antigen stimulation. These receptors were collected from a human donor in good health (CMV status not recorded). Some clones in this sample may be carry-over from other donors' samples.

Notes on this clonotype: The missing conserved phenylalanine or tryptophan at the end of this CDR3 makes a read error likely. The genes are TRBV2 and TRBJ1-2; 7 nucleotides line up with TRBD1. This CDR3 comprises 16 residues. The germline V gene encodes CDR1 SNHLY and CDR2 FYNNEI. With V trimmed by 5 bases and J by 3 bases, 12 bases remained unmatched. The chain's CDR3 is CASSTGTVDIYYGYTC. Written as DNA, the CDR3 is TGTGCCAGCAGTACCGGGACAGTCGATATTTACTATGGCTACACCTGC.

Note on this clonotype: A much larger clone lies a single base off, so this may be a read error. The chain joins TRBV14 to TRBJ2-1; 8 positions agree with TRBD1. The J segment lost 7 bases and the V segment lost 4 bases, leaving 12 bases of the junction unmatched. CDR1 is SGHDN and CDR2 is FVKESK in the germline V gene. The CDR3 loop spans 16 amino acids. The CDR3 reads CASSPKGYRGNNEQFF. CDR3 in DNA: TGTGCCAGCAGCCCTAAAGGGTACAGGGGGAATAATGAGCAGTTCTTC.

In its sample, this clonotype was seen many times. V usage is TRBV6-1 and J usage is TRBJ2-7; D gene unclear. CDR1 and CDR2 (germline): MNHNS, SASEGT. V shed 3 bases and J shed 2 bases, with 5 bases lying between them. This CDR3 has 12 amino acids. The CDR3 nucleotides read TGTGCCAGCAGTGACAGCCCCTACGAGCAGTACTTC. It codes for CASSDSPYEQYF.

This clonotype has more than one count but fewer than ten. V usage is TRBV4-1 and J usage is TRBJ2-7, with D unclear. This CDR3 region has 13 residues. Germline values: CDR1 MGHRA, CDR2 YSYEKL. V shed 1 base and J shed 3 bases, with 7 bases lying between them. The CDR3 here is CASSQVRGYEQYF. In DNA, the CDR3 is TGCGCCAGCAGCCAAGTACGCGGCTACGAGCAGTACTTC.

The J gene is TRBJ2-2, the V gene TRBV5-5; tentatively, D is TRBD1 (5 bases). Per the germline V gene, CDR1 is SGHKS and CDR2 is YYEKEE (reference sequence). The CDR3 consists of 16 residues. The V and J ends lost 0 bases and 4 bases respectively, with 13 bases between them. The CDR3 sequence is CASSLALSGFTGELFF. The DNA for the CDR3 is TGTGCCAGCAGCTTGGCCTTGTCAGGGTTCACCGGGGAGCTGTTTTTT.

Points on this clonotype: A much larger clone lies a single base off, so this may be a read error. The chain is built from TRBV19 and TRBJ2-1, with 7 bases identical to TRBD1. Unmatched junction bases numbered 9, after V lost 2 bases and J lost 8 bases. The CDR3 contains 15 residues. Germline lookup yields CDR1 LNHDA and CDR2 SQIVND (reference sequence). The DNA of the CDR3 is TGTGCCAGTAGTATAACCCGGACAGGCGGCTATGAGCAGTTCTTC. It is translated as CASSITRTGGYEQFF. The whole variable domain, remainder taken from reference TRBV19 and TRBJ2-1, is DGGITQSPKYLFRKEGQNVTLSCEQNLNHDAMYWYRQDPGQGLRLIYYSQIVNDFQKGDIAEGYSVSREKKESFPLTVTSAQKNPTAFYLCASSITRTGGYEQFFGPGTRLTVL.

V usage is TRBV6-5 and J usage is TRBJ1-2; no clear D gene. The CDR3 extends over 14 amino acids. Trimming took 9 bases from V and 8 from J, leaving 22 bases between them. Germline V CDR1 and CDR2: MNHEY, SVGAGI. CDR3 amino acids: CASRYGPLGYGYTF. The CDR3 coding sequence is TGTGCCAGTCGATACGGACCCCTCGGGTACGGCTACACCTTC.

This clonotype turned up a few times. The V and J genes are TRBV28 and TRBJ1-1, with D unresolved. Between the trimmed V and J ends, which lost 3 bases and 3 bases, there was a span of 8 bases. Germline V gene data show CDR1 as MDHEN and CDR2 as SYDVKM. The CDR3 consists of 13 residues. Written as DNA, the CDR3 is TGTGCCAGCAGTTTGGACGGACACACTGAAGCTTTCTTT. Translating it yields CASSLDGHTEAFF.

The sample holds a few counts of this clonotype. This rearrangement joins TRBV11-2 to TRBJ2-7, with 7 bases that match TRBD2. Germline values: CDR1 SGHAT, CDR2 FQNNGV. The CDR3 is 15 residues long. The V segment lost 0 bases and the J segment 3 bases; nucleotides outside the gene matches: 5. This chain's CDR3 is CASSLDLGTIYEQYF. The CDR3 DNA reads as TGTGCCAGCAGCTTAGATCTCGGGACTATCTACGAGCAGTACTTC.

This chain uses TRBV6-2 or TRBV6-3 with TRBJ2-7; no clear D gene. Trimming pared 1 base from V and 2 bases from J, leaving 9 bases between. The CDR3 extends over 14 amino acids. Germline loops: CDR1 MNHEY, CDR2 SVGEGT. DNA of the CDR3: TGTGCCAGCAGTTACTTCGGCGGACCCTACGAGCAGTACTTC. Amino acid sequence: CASSYFGGPYEQYF.

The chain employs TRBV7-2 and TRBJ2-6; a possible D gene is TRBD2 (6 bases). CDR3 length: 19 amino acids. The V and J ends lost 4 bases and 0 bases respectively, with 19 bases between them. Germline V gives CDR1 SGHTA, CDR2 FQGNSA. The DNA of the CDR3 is TGTGCCAGCAGCTCCTGGGAGGCGGGGCCTCCCTCTGGGGCCAACGTCCTGACTTTC. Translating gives CASSSWEAGPPSGANVLTF.

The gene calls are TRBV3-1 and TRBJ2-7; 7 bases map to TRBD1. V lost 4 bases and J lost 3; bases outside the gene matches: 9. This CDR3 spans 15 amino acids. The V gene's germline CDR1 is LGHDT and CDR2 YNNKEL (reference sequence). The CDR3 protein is CASSPTTGLDYEQYF. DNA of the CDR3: TGTGCCAGCAGCCCAACGACAGGGTTGGACTACGAGCAGTACTTC.

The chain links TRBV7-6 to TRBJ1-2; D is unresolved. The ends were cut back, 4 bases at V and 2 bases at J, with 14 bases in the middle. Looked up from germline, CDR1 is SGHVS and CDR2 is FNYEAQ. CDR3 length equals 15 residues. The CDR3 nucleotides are TGTGCCAGCAGCTCCCGTGCCGGGGTGAACTATGGCTACACCTTC. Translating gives CASSSRAGVNYGYTF. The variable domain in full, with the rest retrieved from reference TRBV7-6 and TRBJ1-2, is GAGVSQSPRYKVTKRGQDVALRCDPISGHVSLYWYRQALGQGPEFLTYFNYEAQQDKSGLPNDRFSAERPEGSISTLTIQRTEQRDSAMYRCASSSRAGVNYGYTFGSGTRLTVV.

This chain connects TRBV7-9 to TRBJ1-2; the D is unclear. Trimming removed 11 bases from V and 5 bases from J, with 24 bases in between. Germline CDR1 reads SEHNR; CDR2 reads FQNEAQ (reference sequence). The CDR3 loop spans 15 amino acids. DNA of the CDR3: TGTGCCTACGAGGGAAGGGAATATAGGGATTATGGCTACACCTTC. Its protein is CAYEGREYRDYGYTF.

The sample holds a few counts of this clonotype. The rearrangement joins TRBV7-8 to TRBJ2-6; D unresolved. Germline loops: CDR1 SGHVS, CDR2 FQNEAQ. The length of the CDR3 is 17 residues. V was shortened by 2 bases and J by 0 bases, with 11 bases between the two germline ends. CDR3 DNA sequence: TGTGCCAGCAGCTTATATACCCGAGACTCTGGGGCCAACGTCCTGACTTTC. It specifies CASSLYTRDSGANVLTF.

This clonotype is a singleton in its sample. In nucleotides, the CDR3 is TGTGAAAGAAGATTAGTTGTCCGGGGGTTCAATGAGCAGTTCTTC. Translated, it gives CERRLVVRGFNEQFF. The rearrangement joins TRBV7-2 to TRBJ2-1; possibly TRBD2 for D (6 bases). The CDR3 consists of 15 residues. Per the germline V gene, CDR1 is SGHTA and CDR2 is FQGNSA.

The CDR3 reads CASSYSEGIGTQYF. CDR3 in DNA: TGTGCCAGCAGTTACTCGGAGGGCATAGGGACCCAGTACTTC. V and J are TRBV6-5 and TRBJ2-5, with TRBD2 as a possible D gene (6 bases). V lost 0 bases and J 7 bases, leaving 12 bases between the germline ends. Germline V lookup: CDR1 MNHEY, CDR2 SVGAGI. The CDR3 spans 14 residues.

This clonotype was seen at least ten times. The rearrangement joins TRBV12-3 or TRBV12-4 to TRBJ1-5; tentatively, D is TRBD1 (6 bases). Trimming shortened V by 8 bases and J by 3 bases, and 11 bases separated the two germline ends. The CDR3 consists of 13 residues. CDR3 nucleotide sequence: TGTGCCAGCTCCCGGGGGCCCAATCAGCCCCAGCATTTT. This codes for CASSRGPNQPQHF.

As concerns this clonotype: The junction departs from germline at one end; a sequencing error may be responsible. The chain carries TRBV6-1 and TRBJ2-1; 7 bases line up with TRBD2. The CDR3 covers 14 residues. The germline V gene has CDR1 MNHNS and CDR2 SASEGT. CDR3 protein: CDSSRLAANNEQFF. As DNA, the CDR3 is TGTGACAGCAGTCGCCTAGCGGCGAACAATGAGCAGTTCTTC.

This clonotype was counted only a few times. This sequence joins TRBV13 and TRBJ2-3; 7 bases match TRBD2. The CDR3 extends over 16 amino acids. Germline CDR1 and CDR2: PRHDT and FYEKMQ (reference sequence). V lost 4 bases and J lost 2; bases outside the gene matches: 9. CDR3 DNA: TGTGCCAGCAGCTCGTCGACTAGCTCTTCCACAGATACGCAGTATTTT. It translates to CASSSSTSSSTDTQYF.

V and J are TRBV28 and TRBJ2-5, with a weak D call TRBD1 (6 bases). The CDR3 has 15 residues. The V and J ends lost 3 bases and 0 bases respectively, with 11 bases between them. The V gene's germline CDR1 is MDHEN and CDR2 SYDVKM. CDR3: CASSFWSGDQETQYF. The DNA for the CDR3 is TGTGCCAGCAGTTTTTGGTCAGGGGACCAAGAGACCCAGTACTTC.

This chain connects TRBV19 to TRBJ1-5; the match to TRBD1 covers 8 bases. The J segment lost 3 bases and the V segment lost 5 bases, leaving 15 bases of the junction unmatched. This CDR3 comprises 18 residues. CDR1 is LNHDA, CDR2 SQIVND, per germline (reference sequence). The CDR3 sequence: CASSWGRTGPANNQPQHF. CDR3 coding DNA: TGTGCCAGTAGTTGGGGTCGGACAGGGCCAGCGAACAATCAGCCCCAGCATTTT.

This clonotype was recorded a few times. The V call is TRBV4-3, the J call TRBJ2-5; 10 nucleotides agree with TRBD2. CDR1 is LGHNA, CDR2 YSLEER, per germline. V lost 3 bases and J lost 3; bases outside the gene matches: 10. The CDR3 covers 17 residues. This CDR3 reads CASSHRFSGGSEETQYF. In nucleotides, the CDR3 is TGCGCCAGCAGCCACCGATTTAGCGGGGGGTCCGAAGAGACCCAGTACTTC.

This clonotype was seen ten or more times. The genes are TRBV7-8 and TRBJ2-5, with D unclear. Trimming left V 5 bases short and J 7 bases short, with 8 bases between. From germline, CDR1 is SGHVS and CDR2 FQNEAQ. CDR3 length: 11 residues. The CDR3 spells CASSPAPTQYF. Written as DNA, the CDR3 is TGTGCCAGCAGCCCGGCCCCGACCCAGTACTTC.

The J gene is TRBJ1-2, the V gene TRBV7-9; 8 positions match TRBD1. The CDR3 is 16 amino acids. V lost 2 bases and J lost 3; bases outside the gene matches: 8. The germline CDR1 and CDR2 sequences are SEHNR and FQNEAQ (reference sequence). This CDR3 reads CASSLSGTGGDYGYTF. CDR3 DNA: TGTGCCAGCAGCTTATCCGGGACAGGAGGGGACTATGGCTACACCTTC.

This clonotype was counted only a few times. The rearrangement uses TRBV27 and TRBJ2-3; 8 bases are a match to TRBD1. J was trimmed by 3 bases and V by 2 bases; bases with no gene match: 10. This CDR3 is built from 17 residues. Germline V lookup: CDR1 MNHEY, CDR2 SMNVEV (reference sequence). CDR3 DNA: TGTGCCAGCAGTTTAGAGAGTACAGGGGGGTGGACAGATACGCAGTATTTT. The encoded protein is CASSLESTGGWTDTQYF.

The CDR3 region has the DNA TGTGCCACCAACAATATCCAGGGTGAGATGAACACTGAAGCTTTCTTT. Translated, it gives CATNNIQGEMNTEAFF. This chain links TRBV10-3 with TRBJ1-1; tentatively, D is TRBD1 (5 bases). The length of the CDR3 is 16 residues. CDR1 is ENHRY and CDR2 is SYGVKD in the germline V gene. V lost 10 bases and J lost 0, with 21 bases in between.

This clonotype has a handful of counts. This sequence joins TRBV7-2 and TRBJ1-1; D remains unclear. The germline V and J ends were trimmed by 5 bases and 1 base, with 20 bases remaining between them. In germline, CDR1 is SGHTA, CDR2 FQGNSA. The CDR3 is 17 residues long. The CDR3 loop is CASSRWLLGSSNTEAFF. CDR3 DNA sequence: TGTGCCAGCAGCCGTTGGCTCCTTGGTTCGTCGAACACTGAAGCTTTCTTT.

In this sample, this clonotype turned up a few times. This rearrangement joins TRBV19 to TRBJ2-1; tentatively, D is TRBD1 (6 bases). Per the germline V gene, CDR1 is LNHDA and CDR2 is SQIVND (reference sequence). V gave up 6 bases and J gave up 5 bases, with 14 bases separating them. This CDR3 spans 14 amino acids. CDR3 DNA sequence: TGTGCCAGTAGATCCTTACAGGGAGACAATGAGCAGTTCTTC. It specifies CASRSLQGDNEQFF.